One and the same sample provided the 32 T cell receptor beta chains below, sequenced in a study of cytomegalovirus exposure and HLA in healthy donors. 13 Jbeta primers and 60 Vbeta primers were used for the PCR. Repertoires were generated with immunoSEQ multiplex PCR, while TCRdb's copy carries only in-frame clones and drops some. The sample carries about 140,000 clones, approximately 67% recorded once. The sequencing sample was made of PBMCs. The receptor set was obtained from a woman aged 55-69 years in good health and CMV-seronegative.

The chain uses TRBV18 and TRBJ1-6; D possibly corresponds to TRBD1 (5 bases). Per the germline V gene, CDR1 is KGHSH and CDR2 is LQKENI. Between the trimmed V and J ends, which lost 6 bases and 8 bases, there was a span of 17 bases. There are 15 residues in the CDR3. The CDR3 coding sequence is TGTGCCAGCTCCGGATGGGGGGGTCCGGATTCACCCCTCCACTTT. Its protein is CASSGWGGPDSPLHF.

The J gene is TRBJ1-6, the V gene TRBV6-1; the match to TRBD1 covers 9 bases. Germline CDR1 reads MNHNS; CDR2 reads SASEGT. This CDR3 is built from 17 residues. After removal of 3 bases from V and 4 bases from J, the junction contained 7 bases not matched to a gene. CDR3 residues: CASSDPGTGKYNSPLHF. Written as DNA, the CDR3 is TGTGCCAGCAGTGACCCCGGGACAGGGAAGTATAATTCACCCCTCCACTTT.

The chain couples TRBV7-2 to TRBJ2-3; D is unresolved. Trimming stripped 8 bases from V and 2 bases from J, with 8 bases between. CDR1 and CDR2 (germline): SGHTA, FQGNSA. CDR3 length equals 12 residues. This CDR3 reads CASGDHTDTQYF. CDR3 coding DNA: TGTGCCAGCGGAGACCACACAGATACGCAGTATTTT.

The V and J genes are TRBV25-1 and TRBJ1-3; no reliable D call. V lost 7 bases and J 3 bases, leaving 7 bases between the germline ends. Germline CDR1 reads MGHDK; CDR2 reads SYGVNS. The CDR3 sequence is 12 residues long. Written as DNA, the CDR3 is TGTGCCAGCACCCCCAATGGAAACACCATATATTTT. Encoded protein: CASTPNGNTIYF.

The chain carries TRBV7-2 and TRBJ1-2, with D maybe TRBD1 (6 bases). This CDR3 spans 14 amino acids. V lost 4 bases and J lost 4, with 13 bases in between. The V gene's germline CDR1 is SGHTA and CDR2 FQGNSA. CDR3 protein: CASSSRTALYGYTF. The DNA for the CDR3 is TGTGCCAGCAGCTCCCGGACAGCCCTCTATGGCTACACCTTC.

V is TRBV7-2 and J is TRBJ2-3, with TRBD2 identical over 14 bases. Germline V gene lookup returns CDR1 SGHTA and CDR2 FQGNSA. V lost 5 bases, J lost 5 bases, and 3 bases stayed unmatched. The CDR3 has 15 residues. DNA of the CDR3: TGTGCCAGCAGCCCAGGACTAGCGGGGGGAGATACGCAGTATTTT. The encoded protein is CASSPGLAGGDTQYF.

This CDR3 reads CASSNYRGSGANVLTF. CDR3 bases: TGTGCCAGCAGCAATTACAGGGGCTCTGGGGCCAACGTCCTGACTTTC. The chain is built from TRBV11-2 and TRBJ2-6, with TRBD1 matching over 7 bases. This CDR3 is built from 16 residues. CDR1 is SGHAT and CDR2 is FQNNGV in the germline V gene. The V segment lost 5 bases and the J segment 0 bases; nucleotides outside the gene matches: 4. Looking up the rest from reference TRBV11-2 and TRBJ2-6 gives the full variable domain: EAGVAQSPRYKIIEKRQSVAFWCNPISGHATLYWYQQILGQGPKLLIQFQNNGVVDDSQLPKDRFSAERLKGVDSTLKIQPAKLEDSAVYLCASSNYRGSGANVLTFGAGSRLTVL.

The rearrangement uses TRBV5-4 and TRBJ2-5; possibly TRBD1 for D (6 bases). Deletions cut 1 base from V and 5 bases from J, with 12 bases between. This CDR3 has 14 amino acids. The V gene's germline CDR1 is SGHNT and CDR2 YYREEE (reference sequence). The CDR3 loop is CASSLQGLGETQYF. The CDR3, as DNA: TGTGCCAGCAGCTTGCAGGGGTTGGGGGAGACCCAGTACTTC.

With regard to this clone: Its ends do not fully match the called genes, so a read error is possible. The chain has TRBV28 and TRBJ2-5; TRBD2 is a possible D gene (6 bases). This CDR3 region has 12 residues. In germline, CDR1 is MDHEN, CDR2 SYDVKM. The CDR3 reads CASGRGREAQYF. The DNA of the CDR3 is TGTGCCAGTGGGCGGGGACGAGAGGCCCAGTACTTC.

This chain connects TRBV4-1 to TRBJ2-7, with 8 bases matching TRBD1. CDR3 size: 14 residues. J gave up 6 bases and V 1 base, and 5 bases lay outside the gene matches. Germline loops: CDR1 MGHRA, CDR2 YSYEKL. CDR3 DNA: TGCGCCAGCAGCCAAGTGGACAGGGCCGCCGAGCAGTACTTC. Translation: CASSQVDRAAEQYF.

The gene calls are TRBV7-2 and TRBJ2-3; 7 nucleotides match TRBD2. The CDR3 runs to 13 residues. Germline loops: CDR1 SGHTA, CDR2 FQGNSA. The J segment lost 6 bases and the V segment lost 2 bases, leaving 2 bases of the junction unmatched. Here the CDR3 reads CASSLREGDTQYF. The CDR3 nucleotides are TGTGCCAGCAGCTTAAGGGAGGGCGATACGCAGTATTTT. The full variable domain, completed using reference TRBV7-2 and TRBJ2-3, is GAGVSQSPSNKVTEKGKDVELRCDPISGHTALYWYRQSLGQGLEFLIYFQGNSAPDKSGLPSDRFSAERTGGSVSTLTIQRTQQEDSAVYLCASSLREGDTQYFGPGTRLTVL.

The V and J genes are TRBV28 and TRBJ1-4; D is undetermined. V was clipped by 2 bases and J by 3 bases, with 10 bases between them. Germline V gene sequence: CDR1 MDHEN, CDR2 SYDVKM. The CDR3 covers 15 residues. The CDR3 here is CASSLEGVANEKLFF. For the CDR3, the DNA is TGTGCCAGCAGTTTAGAGGGAGTAGCTAATGAAAAACTGTTTTTT.

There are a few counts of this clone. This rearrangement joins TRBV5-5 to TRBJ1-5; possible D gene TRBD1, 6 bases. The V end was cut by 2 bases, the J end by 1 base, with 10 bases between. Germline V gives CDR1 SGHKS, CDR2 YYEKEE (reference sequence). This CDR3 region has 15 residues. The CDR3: CASSFDDRSNQPQHF. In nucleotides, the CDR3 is TGTGCCAGCAGCTTTGACGACAGGAGCAATCAGCCCCAGCATTTT.

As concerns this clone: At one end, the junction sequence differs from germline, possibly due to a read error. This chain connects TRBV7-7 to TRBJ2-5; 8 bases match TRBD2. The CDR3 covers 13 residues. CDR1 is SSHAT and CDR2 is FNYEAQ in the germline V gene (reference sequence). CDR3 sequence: CASSLRAGGTQYF. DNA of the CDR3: TGTGCTAGCAGCCTCCGGGCGGGGGGGACCCAGTACTTC. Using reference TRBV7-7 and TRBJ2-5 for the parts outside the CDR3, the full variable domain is GAGVSQSPRYKVTKRGQDVTLRCDPISSHATLYWYQQALGQGPEFLTYFNYEAQPDKSGLPSDRFSAERPEGSISTLTIQRTEQRDSAMYRCASSLRAGGTQYFGPGTRLLVL.

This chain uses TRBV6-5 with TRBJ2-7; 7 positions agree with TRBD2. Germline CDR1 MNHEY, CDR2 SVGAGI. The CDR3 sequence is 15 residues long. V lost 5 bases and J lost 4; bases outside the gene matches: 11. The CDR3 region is CASSPDPGLMYEQYF. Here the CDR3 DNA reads TGTGCCAGCAGTCCTGATCCGGGACTAATGTACGAGCAGTACTTC.

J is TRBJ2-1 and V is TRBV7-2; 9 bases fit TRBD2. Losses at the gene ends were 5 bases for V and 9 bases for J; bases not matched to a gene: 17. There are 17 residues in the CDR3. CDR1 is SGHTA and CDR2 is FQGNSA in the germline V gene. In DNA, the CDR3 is TGTGCCAGCAGCGTAGGTAGCGGGGGTCCGCCTTGGGGTGAGCAGTTCTTC. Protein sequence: CASSVGSGGPPWGEQFF.

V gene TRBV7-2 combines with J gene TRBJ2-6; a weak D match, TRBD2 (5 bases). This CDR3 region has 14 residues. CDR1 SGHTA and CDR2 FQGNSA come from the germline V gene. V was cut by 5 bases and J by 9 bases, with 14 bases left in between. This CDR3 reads CASSRTPEGNVLTF. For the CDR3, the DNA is TGTGCCAGCAGCCGAACCCCCGAGGGCAACGTCCTGACTTTC.

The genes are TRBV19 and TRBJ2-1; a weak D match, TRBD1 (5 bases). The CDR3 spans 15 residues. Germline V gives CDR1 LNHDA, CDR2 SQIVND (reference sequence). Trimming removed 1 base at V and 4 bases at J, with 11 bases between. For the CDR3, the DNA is TGTGCCAGTAGTATAGGTGGGGCTCAGTACAATGAGCAGTTCTTC. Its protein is CASSIGGAQYNEQFF.

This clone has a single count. The CDR3 loop reads CAISESGGLAKNIQYF. CDR3 DNA sequence: TGTGCCATCAGTGAGTCGGGGGGACTAGCCAAAAACATTCAGTACTTC. The chain employs TRBV10-3 and TRBJ2-4; the D gene is possibly TRBD2 (6 bases). CDR3 length: 16 amino acids. Per germline, CDR1 ENHRY and CDR2 SYGVKD. V was pared by 0 bases and J by 0 bases, with 9 bases between.

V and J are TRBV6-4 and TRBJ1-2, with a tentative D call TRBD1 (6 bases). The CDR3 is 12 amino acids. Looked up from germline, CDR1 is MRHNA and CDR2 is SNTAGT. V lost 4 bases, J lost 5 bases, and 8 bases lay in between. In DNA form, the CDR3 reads TGTGCCAGCAGTGGTGGACAGTATGGCTACACCTTC. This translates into CASSGGQYGYTF.

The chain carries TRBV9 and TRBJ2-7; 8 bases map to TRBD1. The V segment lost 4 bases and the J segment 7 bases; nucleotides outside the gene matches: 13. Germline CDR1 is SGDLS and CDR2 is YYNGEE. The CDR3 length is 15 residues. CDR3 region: CASSLRTGKGREQYF. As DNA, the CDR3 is TGTGCCAGCAGCCTCCGGACAGGGAAAGGGCGTGAGCAGTACTTC.

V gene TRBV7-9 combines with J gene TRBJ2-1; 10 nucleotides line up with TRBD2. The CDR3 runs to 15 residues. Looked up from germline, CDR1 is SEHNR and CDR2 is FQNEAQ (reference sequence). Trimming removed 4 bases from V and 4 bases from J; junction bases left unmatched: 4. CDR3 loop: CASSSQREGYNEQFF. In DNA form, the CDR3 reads TGTGCCAGCAGCTCCCAGCGGGAGGGATACAATGAGCAGTTCTTC.

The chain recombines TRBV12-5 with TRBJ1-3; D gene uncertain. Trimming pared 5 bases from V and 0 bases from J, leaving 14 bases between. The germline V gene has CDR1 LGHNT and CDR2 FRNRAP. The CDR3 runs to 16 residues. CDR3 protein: CASGLFSGPSGNTIYF. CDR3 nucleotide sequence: TGTGCTAGTGGTCTTTTTAGTGGTCCCTCTGGAAACACCATATATTTT.

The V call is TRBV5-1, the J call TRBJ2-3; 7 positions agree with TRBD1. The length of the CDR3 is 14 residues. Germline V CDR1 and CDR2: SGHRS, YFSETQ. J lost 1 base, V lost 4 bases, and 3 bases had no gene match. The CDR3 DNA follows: TGCGCCAGCAGCGAGGGGGCAGGCACAGATACGCAGTATTTT. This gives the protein CASSEGAGTDTQYF.

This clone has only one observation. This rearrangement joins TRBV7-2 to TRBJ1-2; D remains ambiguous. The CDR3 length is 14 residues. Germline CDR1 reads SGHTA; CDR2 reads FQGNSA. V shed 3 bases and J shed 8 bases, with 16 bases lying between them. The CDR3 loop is CASSFPPHHRGYTF. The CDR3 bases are TGTGCCAGCAGCTTTCCGCCCCATCACCGGGGCTACACCTTC.

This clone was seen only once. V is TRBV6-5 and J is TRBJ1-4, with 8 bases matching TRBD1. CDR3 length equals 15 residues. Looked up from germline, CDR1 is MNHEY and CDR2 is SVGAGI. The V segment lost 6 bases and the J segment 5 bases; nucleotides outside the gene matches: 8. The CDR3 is CASSPTGGQNEKLFF. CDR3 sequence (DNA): TGTGCCAGCAGCCCCACAGGGGGACAGAATGAAAAACTGTTTTTT.

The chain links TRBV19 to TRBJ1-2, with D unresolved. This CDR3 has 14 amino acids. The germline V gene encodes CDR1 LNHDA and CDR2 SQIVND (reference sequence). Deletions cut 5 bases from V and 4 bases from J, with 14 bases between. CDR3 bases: TGTGCCAGTAGTCCACCGGCAGGCTCCTATGGCTACACCTTC. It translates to CASSPPAGSYGYTF.

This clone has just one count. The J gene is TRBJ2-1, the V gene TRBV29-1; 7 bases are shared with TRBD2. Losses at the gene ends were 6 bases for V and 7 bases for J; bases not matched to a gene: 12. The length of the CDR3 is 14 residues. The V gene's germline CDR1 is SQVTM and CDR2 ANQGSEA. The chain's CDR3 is CSVARGGEGNEQFF. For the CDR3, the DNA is TGCAGCGTAGCGCGGGGCGGGGAGGGTAATGAGCAGTTCTTC.

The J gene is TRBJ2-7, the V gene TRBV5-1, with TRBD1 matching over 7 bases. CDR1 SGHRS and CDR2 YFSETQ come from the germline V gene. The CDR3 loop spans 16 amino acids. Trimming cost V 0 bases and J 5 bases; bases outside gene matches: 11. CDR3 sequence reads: CASSLGGTAFRNEQYF. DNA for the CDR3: TGCGCCAGCAGCTTGGGTGGGACAGCGTTTCGCAACGAGCAGTACTTC.

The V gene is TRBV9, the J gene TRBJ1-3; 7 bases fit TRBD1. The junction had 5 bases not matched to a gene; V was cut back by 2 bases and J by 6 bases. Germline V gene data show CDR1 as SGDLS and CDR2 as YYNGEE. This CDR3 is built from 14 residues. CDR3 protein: CASSVTDRLNTIYF. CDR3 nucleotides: TGTGCCAGCAGCGTTACGGACAGGTTAAACACCATATATTTT. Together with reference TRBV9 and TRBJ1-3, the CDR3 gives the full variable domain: DSGVTQTPKHLITATGQRVTLRCSPRSGDLSVYWYQQSLDQGLQFLIQYYNGEERAKGNILERFSAQQFPDLHSELNLSSLELGDSALYFCASSVTDRLNTIYFGEGSWLTVV.

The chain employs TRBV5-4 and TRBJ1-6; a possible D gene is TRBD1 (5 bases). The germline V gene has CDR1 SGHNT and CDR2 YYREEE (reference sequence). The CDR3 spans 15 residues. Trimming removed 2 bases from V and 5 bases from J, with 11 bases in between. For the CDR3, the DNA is TGTGCCAGCAGCTTTGCAGGGTTGGATAATTCACCCCTCCACTTT. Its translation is CASSFAGLDNSPLHF.

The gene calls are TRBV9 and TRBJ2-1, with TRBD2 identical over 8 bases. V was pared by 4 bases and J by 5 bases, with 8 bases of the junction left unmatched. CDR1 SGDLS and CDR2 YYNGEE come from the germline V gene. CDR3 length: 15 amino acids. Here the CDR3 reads CASSPRLAKDNEQFF. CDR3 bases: TGTGCCAGCAGCCCGCGACTAGCGAAGGACAATGAGCAGTTCTTC.